This TCR beta chain stems from a study of shared clonotypes between healthy human individuals. General study findings and limits: Since donors were few, the genetic and exposure-history diversity represented was limited.

The data were produced by immunoSEQ multiplex PCR, yet TCRdb's version contains in-frame clones alone and is incomplete. The top ten hold roughly 13% of the sample, which has about 450,000 clones, around 79% seen once. Germline V CDR1 and CDR2: LGHNA, YSLEER. The junction had 4 bases not matched to a gene; V was cut back by 0 bases and J by 6 bases. The length of the CDR3 is 15 residues. About this clone: Its antigen is still unknown.

Donors were healthy HIV-negative adults without recently reported acute infections or vaccinations. The rearrangement joins TRBV4-3 to TRBJ1-5, with 8 positions matching TRBD1. Material for sequencing was PBMCs. This TCR came from a middle-aged woman in good health. Some clones in this sample may be carry-over from other donors' samples. The DNA for the CDR3 is TGCGCCAGCAGCCAAGAAGACAGGGGCGGTCAGCCCCAGCATTTT. It yields the protein CASSQEDRGGQPQHF.